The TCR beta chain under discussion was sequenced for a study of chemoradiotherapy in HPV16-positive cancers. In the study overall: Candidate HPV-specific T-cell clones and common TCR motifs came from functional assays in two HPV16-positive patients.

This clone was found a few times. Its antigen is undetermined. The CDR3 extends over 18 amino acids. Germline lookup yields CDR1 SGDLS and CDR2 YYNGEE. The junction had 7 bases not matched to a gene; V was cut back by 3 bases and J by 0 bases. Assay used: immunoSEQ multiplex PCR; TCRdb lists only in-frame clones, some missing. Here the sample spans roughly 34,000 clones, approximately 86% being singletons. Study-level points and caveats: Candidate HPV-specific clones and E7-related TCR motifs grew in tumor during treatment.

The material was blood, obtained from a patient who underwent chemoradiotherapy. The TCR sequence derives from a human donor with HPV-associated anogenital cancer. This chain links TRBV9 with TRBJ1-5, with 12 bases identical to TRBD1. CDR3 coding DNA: TGTGCCAGCAGCGCGGGACAGGGGGCCATTTATAGCAATCAGCCCCAGCATTTT. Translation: CASSAGQGAIYSNQPQHF. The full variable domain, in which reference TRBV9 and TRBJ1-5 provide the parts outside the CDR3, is DSGVTQTPKHLITATGQRVTLRCSPRSGDLSVYWYQQSLDQGLQFLIQYYNGEERAKGNILERFSAQQFPDLHSELNLSSLELGDSALYFCASSAGQGAIYSNQPQHFGDGTRLSIL.